This T cell receptor beta chain was recorded in a study of T cell repertoires in cytomegalovirus infection. The overall study: Matching HLA type, along with CMV infection, was indicated by public TCR beta signatures.

TCRdb reanalysed the reads using MiXCR and keeps one entry per CDR3 protein. The sample contains hundreds of thousands of distinct CDR3 sequences, approximately 24% of which appear only once. This clonotype was observed a handful of times. Antigen unknown. Regarding the study as a whole: Using cumulative public TCR beta family frequency, the authors identified those who carried CMV together with the relevant HLA. What dominated the ex vivo response were HLA-C-restricted CMV-specific TCR beta clonotypes.

The CDR3 is 16 amino acids. From germline, CDR1 is DFQATT and CDR2 SNEGSKA (reference sequence). The V and J ends lost 2 bases and 2 bases, in that order; junction bases with no gene match: 7. The sample comprised CD8+ T cells from PBMCs. This sequence joins TRBV20-1 and TRBJ2-3, with 10 bases identical to TRBD2. This clonotype was sampled from a human donor in good health (CMV status not recorded). Some clones in this sample may be carry-over from other donors' samples. This CDR3 reads CSARLAGEVITDTQYF. Here the CDR3 DNA reads TGCAGTGCTAGACTAGCGGGGGAGGTAATCACAGATACGCAGTATTTT.